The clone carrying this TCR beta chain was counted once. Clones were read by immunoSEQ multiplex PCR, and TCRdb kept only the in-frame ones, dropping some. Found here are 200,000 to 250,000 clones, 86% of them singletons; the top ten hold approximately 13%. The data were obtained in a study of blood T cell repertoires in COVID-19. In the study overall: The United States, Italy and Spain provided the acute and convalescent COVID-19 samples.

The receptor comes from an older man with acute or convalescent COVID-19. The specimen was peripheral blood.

Written as DNA, the CDR3 is TGCGCCAGCAGCCATTCTACTAGTCCGTCCTATTACAATGAGCAGTTCTTC. The encoded protein is CASSHSTSPSYYNEQFF. The chain recombines TRBV4-1 with TRBJ2-1; perhaps TRBD2 as D (5 bases). V lost 3 bases and J lost 4, with 19 bases in between. Germline values: CDR1 MGHRA, CDR2 YSYEKL. The CDR3 is 17 amino acids.